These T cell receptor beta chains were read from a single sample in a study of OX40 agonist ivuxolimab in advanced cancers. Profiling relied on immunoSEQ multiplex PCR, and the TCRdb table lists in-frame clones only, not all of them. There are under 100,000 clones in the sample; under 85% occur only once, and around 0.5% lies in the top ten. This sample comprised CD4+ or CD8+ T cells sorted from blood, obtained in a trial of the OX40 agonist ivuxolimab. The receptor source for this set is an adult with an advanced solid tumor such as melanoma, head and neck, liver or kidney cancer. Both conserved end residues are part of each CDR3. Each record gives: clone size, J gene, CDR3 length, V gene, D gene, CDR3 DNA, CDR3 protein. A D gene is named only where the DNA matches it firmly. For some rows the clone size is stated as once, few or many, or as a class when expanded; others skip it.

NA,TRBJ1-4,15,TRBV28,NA,TGTGCCAGCAGTTCCCAACAGGGTACTAATGAAAAACTGTTTTTT,CASSSQQGTNEKLFF
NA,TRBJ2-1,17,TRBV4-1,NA,TGCGCCAGCAGCCCCCCCTCGACAGAGAGCTCCTACAATGAGCAGTTCTTC,CASSPPSTESSYNEQFF
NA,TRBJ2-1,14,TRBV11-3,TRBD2,TGTGCCAGCAGCCAGACTAGCGTGGCCCATGAGCAGTTCTTC,CASSQTSVAHEQFF
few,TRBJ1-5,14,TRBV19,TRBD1,TGTGCCAGTAGTATACTGACAGGGAATCAGCCCCAGCATTTT,CASSILTGNQPQHF
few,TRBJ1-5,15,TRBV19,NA,TGTGCCAGTACGAAGTCAGGGTTAGGCAATCAGCCCCAGCATTTT,CASTKSGLGNQPQHF
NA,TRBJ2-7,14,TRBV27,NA,TGTGCCAGCAGTTTACGGGAGCGGTCCTACGAGCAGTACTTC,CASSLRERSYEQYF
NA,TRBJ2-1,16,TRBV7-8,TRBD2,TGTGCCAGCAGCATGAGGACTAGCGGCATCGACAATGAGCAGTTCTTC,CASSMRTSGIDNEQFF
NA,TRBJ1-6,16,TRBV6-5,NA,TGTGCCAGCAGTTACTCACAGGTGCCATTAGCATCACCCCTCCACTTT,CASSYSQVPLASPLHF
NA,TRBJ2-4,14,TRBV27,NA,TGTGCCAGCAGTTTCTCAGGTACTCATGTCATTCAGTACTTC,CASSFSGTHVIQYF
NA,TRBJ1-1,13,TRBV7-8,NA,TGTGCCAGTGGGTCAGGGCCGAACACTGAAGCTTTCTTT,CASGSGPNTEAFF
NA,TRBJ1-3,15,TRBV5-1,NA,TGCGCCAGCAGCTTGTACGGGGACCTTGGAAACACCATATATTTT,CASSLYGDLGNTIYF
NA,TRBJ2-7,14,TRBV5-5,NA,TGTGCCAGCAGCTTTGGAGCGTCGATCTACGAGCAGTACTTC,CASSFGASIYEQYF
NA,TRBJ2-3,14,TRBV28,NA,TGTGCCAGCAGTCTGGGCGCTCCACGGGGTACGCAGTATTTT,CASSLGAPRGTQYF
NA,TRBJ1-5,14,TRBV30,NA,TGTGCCTGGAGTTTGGGTGGGGCATATCAGCCCCAGCATTTT,CAWSLGGAYQPQHF
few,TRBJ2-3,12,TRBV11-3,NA,TGTGCCAGCAGCTCCACCACAGATACGCAGTATTTT,CASSSTTDTQYF
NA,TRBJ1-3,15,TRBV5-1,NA,TGCGCCAGCAGCTTGCTCGGGGGGCCTGGAAACACCATATATTTT,CASSLLGGPGNTIYF
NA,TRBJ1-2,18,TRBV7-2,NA,TGTGCCAGCAGCTTAGCGGCGGGACTCCCAAGGGTATCGGATGGCTACACCTTC,CASSLAAGLPRVSDGYTF
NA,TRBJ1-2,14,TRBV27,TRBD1,TGTGCCAGCAGGCCGACAGGGGGCGATTATGGCTACACCTTC,CASRPTGGDYGYTF
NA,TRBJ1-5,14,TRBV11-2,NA,TGTGCCAGCAGCTTAACAGGGTACGGTCAGCCCCAGCATTTT,CASSLTGYGQPQHF
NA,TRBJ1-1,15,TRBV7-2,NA,TGTGCCAGCAGCTTAGTGGGGATTTTGAACACTGAAGCTTTCTTT,CASSLVGILNTEAFF
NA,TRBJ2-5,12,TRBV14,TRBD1,TGTGCCAGCAGCCAGGGACAGGTGACCCAGTACTTC,CASSQGQVTQYF
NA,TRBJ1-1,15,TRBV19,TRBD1,TGTGCCAGTAAGCAGGGGGCTGCGGGAAACACTGAAGCTTTCTTT,CASKQGAAGNTEAFF
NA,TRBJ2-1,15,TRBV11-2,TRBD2,TGTGCCAGCACCTGGCGGGGGTTGACCTACAATGAGCAGTTCTTC,CASTWRGLTYNEQFF
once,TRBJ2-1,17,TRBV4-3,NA,TGCGCCAGCAGCCGCGATCGACAGCGGAGCTCCTACAATGAGCAGTTCTTC,CASSRDRQRSSYNEQFF
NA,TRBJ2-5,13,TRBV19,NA,TGTGCCAGTAGTATTCCAGGCGGGCGGGCCCAGTACTTC,CASSIPGGRAQYF
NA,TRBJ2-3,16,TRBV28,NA,TGTGCCAGCAGTTTAGGAAGCGGAAGCCCCACAGATACGCAGTATTTT,CASSLGSGSPTDTQYF
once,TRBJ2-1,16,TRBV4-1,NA,TGCGCCAGCAGCCGGTCCCGGGACACCTTATACAATGAGCAGTTCTTC,CASSRSRDTLYNEQFF
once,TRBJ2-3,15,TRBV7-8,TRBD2,TGTGCCAGCAGCCCCTGGGAGGGGAGCACAGATACGCAGTATTTT,CASSPWEGSTDTQYF
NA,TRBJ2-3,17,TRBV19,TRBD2,TGTGCCAGTAGCTCGGAGCGTAGCGGGAGGGCCACAGATACGCAGTATTTT,CASSSERSGRATDTQYF
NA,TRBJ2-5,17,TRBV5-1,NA,TGCGCCAGCAGCTTGGCCGTGGGCGCCCTAACCCAAGAGACCCAGTACTTC,CASSLAVGALTQETQYF
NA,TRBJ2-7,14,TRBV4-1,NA,TGCGCCAGCAGCCAAGGAAGGGGGGGCTACGAGCAGTACTTC,CASSQGRGGYEQYF
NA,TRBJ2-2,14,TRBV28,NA,TGTGCCAGCACCCCCGGGGGCATGGCCGGGGAGCTGTTTTTT,CASTPGGMAGELFF
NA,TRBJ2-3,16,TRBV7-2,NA,TGTGCCAGCAGGGCACGTCCGGGAGTAAACACAGATACGCAGTATTTT,CASRARPGVNTDTQYF
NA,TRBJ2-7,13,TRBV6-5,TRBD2,TGTGCCAGCAGTTACGGGGGGGTAGGGGAGCAGTACTTC,CASSYGGVGEQYF
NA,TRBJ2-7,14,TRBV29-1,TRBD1,TGCAGCGCTGCTCCGGGACAGGGGATGGGGGAGCAGTACTTC,CSAAPGQGMGEQYF
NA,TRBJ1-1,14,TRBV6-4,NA,TGTGCCAGCAGTGCCCGTCCCCAGAACACTGAAGCTTTCTTT,CASSARPQNTEAFF
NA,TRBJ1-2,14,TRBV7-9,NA,TGTGCCAGCAGCTCGCGGGCCGTGAACTATGGCTACACCTTC,CASSSRAVNYGYTF
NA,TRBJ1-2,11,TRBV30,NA,TGTGCCTGGAGCACAGGGCGGGACTACACCTTC,CAWSTGRDYTF
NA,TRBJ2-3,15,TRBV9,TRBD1,TGTGCCAGCAGCTCAGACAGGGGGCATTTAGATACGCAGTATTTT,CASSSDRGHLDTQYF
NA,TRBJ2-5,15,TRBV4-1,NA,TGCGCCAGCAGCCAAGGCGGCCCTGAAGGGGAGACCCAGTACTTC,CASSQGGPEGETQYF
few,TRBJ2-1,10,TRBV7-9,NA,TGTGCCAGCAGAGCGGTTGAGCAGTTCTTC,CASRAVEQFF
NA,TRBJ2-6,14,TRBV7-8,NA,TGTGCCAGCAGCTTAAACTCTGGGGCCAACGTCCTGACTTTC,CASSLNSGANVLTF
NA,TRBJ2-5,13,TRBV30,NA,TGTGCCTGGAGTATGAGGGGTGGGGAGACCCAGTACTTC,CAWSMRGGETQYF
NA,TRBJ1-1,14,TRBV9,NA,TGTGCCAGCAGCGTAGGGGCCATGAACACTGAAGCTTTCTTT,CASSVGAMNTEAFF
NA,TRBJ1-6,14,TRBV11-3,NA,TGTGCCAGCAGCTTAATAACCCCCAATTCACCCCTCCACTTT,CASSLITPNSPLHF
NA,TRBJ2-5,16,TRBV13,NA,TGTGCCAGCAGCGAACGCCAGGGGGACTCCCAAGAGACCCAGTACTTC,CASSERQGDSQETQYF
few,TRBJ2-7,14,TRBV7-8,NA,TGTGCCAGCAGCTTATGGGGGGACTCCTACGAGCAGTACTTC,CASSLWGDSYEQYF
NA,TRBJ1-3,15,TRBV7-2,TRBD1,TGTGCCAGCAGCCTCTGGACAGGGACTGGAAACACCATATATTTT,CASSLWTGTGNTIYF